Shown below are 23 T cell receptor beta chains from a single sample sequenced in a study of T cell repertoires in cytomegalovirus infection. TCRdb reprocessed the reads via MiXCR and lists one record per CDR3 protein. The sample shows approximately 300,000 distinct CDR3 sequences, around 25% of them seen only once. For these receptors, no antigen is known. Sequenced here: cultured PBMCs, sampled from culture after CMV antigen stimulation. The receptors derive from a human donor in good health (CMV status not recorded). Some clones in this sample may be carry-over from other donors' samples.

This clonotype was found many times. The chain carries TRBV19 and TRBJ1-2; perhaps TRBD1 as D (5 bases). Deletions cut 9 bases from V and 4 bases from J, with 12 bases between. CDR1 and CDR2 from the germline V gene are LNHDA and SQIVND (reference sequence). The CDR3 has 12 amino acids. CDR3 amino acids: CASSVDSYGYTF. Written as DNA, the CDR3 is TGTGCCAGCAGCGTTGACAGCTATGGCTACACCTTC.

The chain has TRBV28 and TRBJ2-3; tentative D call: TRBD2 (6 bases). CDR1 MDHEN and CDR2 SYDVKM come from the germline V gene. Trimming removed 5 bases from V and 4 bases from J, with 16 bases in between. CDR3 length equals 15 residues. CDR3 sequence reads: CASSAAGSTPDTQYF. The CDR3 DNA sequence: TGTGCCAGCAGTGCGGCGGGGTCTACCCCAGATACGCAGTATTTT.

This clonotype was counted at least ten times. The rearrangement links TRBV7-6 to TRBJ1-2, with D unclear. CDR1 SGHVS and CDR2 FNYEAQ come from the germline V gene. V was shortened by 4 bases and J by 2 bases, with 14 bases between the two germline ends. The CDR3 sequence is 15 residues long. The CDR3 region is CASSSRTYPNYGYTF. CDR3 bases: TGTGCCAGCAGCTCCCGGACCTATCCGAACTATGGCTACACCTTC.

The CDR3 loop reads CAWIGPNTEAFF. Here the CDR3 DNA reads TGTGCCTGGATTGGTCCGAACACTGAAGCTTTCTTT. The chain joins TRBV30 to TRBJ1-1; D is uncertain. This CDR3 region has 12 residues. Trimming left V 4 bases short and J 1 base short, with 7 bases between. The germline V gene has CDR1 GTSNPN and CDR2 SVGIG (reference sequence).

This clonotype was observed many times. The chain has TRBV7-2 and TRBJ2-5; 11 nucleotides align to TRBD2. Losses at the gene ends were 2 bases for V and 9 bases for J; bases not matched to a gene: 11. CDR1 is SGHTA, CDR2 FQGNSA, per germline. The CDR3 totals 16 residues. This CDR3 is CASSLTGTSGSTAQYF. The DNA of the CDR3 is TGTGCCAGCAGCTTAACTGGGACTAGCGGTTCCACGGCCCAGTACTTC.

The chain couples TRBV5-1 to TRBJ2-3; 11 nucleotides align to TRBD2. V was clipped by 0 bases and J by 4 bases; unmatched bases: 7. From germline, CDR1 is SGHRS and CDR2 YFSETQ. The CDR3 sequence is 17 residues long. CDR3 nucleotide sequence: TGCGCCAGCAGCTTGGCAGGTAGCGGGAGGGAAGCAGATACGCAGTATTTT. Translation: CASSLAGSGREADTQYF.

The rearrangement uses TRBV28 and TRBJ2-6, with D possibly TRBD2 on 6 matching bases. The length of the CDR3 is 16 residues. In germline, CDR1 is MDHEN, CDR2 SYDVKM. The V and J ends lost 6 bases and 0 bases respectively, with 12 bases between them. The CDR3 DNA is TGTGCCAGCAGGGTCGGGGGAAGCTCTGGGGCCAACGTCCTGACTTTC. Translated, it gives CASRVGGSSGANVLTF.

The chain uses TRBV7-2 and TRBJ2-1; TRBD2 aligns across 9 bases. In germline, CDR1 is SGHTA, CDR2 FQGNSA. This CDR3 is built from 20 residues. The V segment lost 7 bases and the J segment 9 bases; nucleotides outside the gene matches: 28. The CDR3 loop is CASTVPVGTAARTSEGEQFF. DNA of the CDR3: TGTGCCAGCACCGTGCCTGTTGGGACAGCGGCTAGGACTAGCGAGGGTGAGCAGTTCTTC.

In nucleotides, the CDR3 is TGTGCCAGCAGCCAAGGGACAGGGGGCTCCTACGAGCAGTACTTC. Translation: CASSQGTGGSYEQYF. The chain carries TRBV4-2 and TRBJ2-7; 10 bases fit TRBD1. V dropped 1 base and J dropped 0; count of bases not matched to a gene: 0. The CDR3 runs 15 residues. Germline CDR1 LGHNA, CDR2 YNFKEQ.

This clonotype showed up many times. The rearrangement links TRBV7-2 to TRBJ2-7; no reliable D call. V dropped 1 base and J dropped 2 bases, with 6 bases sitting between them. Per germline, CDR1 SGHTA and CDR2 FQGNSA. The CDR3 spans 13 residues. The DNA of the CDR3 is TGTGCCAGCAGCTTAGTGGAAACCTACGAGCAGTACTTC. Its protein product is CASSLVETYEQYF.

The gene calls are TRBV19 and TRBJ2-5; D not certain. The CDR3 length is 12 residues. Germline CDR1 LNHDA, CDR2 SQIVND (reference sequence). V was pared by 5 bases and J by 4 bases, with 8 bases between. The CDR3 nucleotides are TGTGCCAGTAGTTCCCAATCAGAGACCCAGTACTTC. Protein: CASSSQSETQYF.

This clonotype was detected a few times. The chain combines TRBV2 with TRBJ2-7, with unresolved D. V was trimmed by 4 bases and J by 1 base, leaving 5 bases between them. Germline V gene data show CDR1 as SNHLY and CDR2 as FYNNEI. The CDR3 totals 12 residues. As DNA, the CDR3 is TGTGCCAGCAGTGCACAGTCCTACGAGCAGTACGTC. Residues: CASSAQSYEQYV.

The rearrangement joins TRBV11-2 to TRBJ2-1; no definite D call. Trimming shortened V by 5 bases and J by 5 bases, and 7 bases separated the two germline ends. CDR3 length equals 12 residues. CDR1 and CDR2 from the germline V gene are SGHAT and FQNNGV. The CDR3 reads CASSPANNEQFF. The CDR3 coding sequence is TGTGCCAGCAGCCCCGCGAACAATGAGCAGTTCTTC.

There are a few counts of this clonotype. An end of the junction differs from the germline gene, which may be a read error. The chain carries TRBV20-1 and TRBJ1-5; TRBD1 agrees at 9 bases. Germline CDR1 and CDR2: DFQATT and SNEGSKA (reference sequence). CDR3 length equals 14 residues. The CDR3 spells CSAGEQGAKQPQHF. The CDR3 DNA reads as TGCAGTGCTGGAGAACAGGGGGCAAAGCAGCCCCAGCATTTT.

Ten or more counts support this clonotype. The chain is built from TRBV7-2 and TRBJ2-3; D perhaps matches TRBD2 (6 bases). Trimming shortened V by 1 base and J by 2 bases, and 10 bases separated the two germline ends. CDR3 size: 15 residues. Looked up from germline, CDR1 is SGHTA and CDR2 is FQGNSA. In nucleotides, the CDR3 is TGTGCCAGCAGCTTAGTTGCGGGAAACACAGATACGCAGTATTTT. Translating gives CASSLVAGNTDTQYF.

CDR3 DNA: TGTGCCAGCAGTTCATCAAGGACGGCGGGCACTGAAGCTTTCTTT. This translates into CASSSSRTAGTEAFF. The chain has TRBV28 and TRBJ1-1, with no clear D. The CDR3 length is 15 residues. CDR1 MDHEN and CDR2 SYDVKM come from the germline V gene. The V gene lost 4 bases and the J gene lost 4 bases, with 16 bases spanning the gap.

This clonotype appeared many times. The gene calls are TRBV7-8 and TRBJ2-3; D might be TRBD2 (6 bases). The CDR3 sequence is 13 residues long. CDR1 and CDR2 (germline): SGHVS, FQNEAQ. V was trimmed by 1 base and J by 14 bases, leaving 16 bases between them. The CDR3, as DNA: TGTGCCAGCAGCTTAGATTCCGAGCGAGCGGGGTATTTT. Protein product: CASSLDSERAGYF.

In this sample, this clonotype turned up a few times. This chain uses TRBV7-8 with TRBJ2-1; 7 bases are a match to TRBD1. The CDR3 contains 15 residues. From germline, CDR1 is SGHVS and CDR2 FQNEAQ. Trimming took 1 base from V and 8 from J; bases not matched to a gene: 8. The CDR3 nucleotides read TGTGCCAGCAGCTTAGTGGGTAGGGGGCTTGATGAGCAGTTCTTC. Translated: CASSLVGRGLDEQFF.

The genes are TRBV29-1 and TRBJ1-1; D is perhaps TRBD1 (6 bases). Trimming pared 3 bases from V and 6 bases from J, leaving 17 bases between. This CDR3 has 14 amino acids. Germline lookup yields CDR1 SQVTM and CDR2 ANQGSEA. CDR3 in amino acids: CSVDKGGLGSEAFF. The CDR3 nucleotides read TGCAGCGTTGATAAGGGGGGGCTCGGGTCTGAAGCTTTCTTT.

This clonotype appeared many times. The rearrangement links TRBV7-2 to TRBJ2-1, with TRBD2 matching over 10 bases. Germline V gene data show CDR1 as SGHTA and CDR2 as FQGNSA. The CDR3 is made up of 18 amino acids. Trimming removed 5 bases from V and 4 bases from J; junction bases left unmatched: 14. CDR3 nucleotides: TGTGCCAGCAGCCAGGCAGGGGGGGGGACTAGCGCATACAATGAGCAGTTCTTC. Translated: CASSQAGGGTSAYNEQFF.

The chain couples TRBV7-2 to TRBJ1-2; 8 bases fit TRBD1. The V and J ends lost 4 bases and 10 bases, in that order; junction bases with no gene match: 5. The CDR3 loop spans 12 amino acids. Germline assignment: CDR1 SGHTA and CDR2 FQGNSA. DNA for the CDR3: TGTGCCAGCAGCTCAACCAGGGGGCTCTACACCTTC. Translated, it gives CASSSTRGLYTF.

This clonotype occurred many times. J is TRBJ2-1 and V is TRBV7-2; the D gene is possibly TRBD2 (6 bases). V was pared by 5 bases and J by 7 bases, with 24 bases between. The CDR3 covers 17 residues. The V gene's germline CDR1 is SGHTA and CDR2 FQGNSA. CDR3: CASSLKPGTPQANEQFF. CDR3 DNA: TGTGCCAGCAGCCTCAAGCCCGGGACTCCTCAGGCGAATGAGCAGTTCTTC.

This clonotype was counted ten times or more. The genes are TRBV7-2 and TRBJ2-1; 11 bases fit TRBD2. Looked up from germline, CDR1 is SGHTA and CDR2 is FQGNSA. The V gene end was trimmed by 2 bases and the J gene end by 8 bases; junction bases not matched to a gene: 8. The CDR3 runs 16 residues. The CDR3 coding sequence is TGTGCCAGCAGCTTAAGCCTAGCGGGAGGTAGGGATGAGCAGTTCTTC. This sequence encodes CASSLSLAGGRDEQFF.